This TCR beta chain was sequenced in a study of blood T cell repertoires in COVID-19. Across the whole study: COVID-19 samples from acute and convalescent phases originated in the United States, Italy and Spain.

Per germline, CDR1 SGHVS and CDR2 FNYEAQ. The CDR3 spans 16 residues. V lost 5 bases, J lost 2 bases, and 9 bases stayed unmatched. Measured with immunoSEQ multiplex PCR; TCRdb has only the in-frame clones, and not every one. Of 65,000 or so clones in the sample, approximately 86% were seen once. The rearrangement uses TRBV7-6 and TRBJ2-7; 10 bases line up with TRBD1. The clonotype comes from a human donor with acute or convalescent COVID-19. The donor label of this sample is uncertain. The specimen sequenced was peripheral blood. The CDR3 region is CASSPMGGQGPYEQYF. CDR3 in DNA: TGTGCCAGCAGCCCCATGGGGGGACAGGGGCCCTACGAGCAGTACTTC. The whole variable domain, remainder taken from reference TRBV7-6 and TRBJ2-7, is GAGVSQSPRYKVTKRGQDVALRCDPISGHVSLYWYRQALGQGPEFLTYFNYEAQQDKSGLPNDRFSAERPEGSISTLTIQRTEQRDSAMYRCASSPMGGQGPYEQYFGPGTRLTVT.